This TCR beta chain comes out of a study of spatial heterogeneity in lung cancer (dated by TCRdb to about 2019). Some background on the complete study: More beta-chain than alpha-chain transcripts were consistently detected, likely reflecting higher beta-chain transcript abundance. In non-small cell lung cancer, the study made a quantitative comparison of TCR alpha and beta repertoires among multiple tumor regions, matched nontumor lung and blood. In the raw uncorrected reads, each unique combination of TCR and UMI appeared on average more than ten times. Both alpha and beta chains were TCR-sequenced in samples taken at surgery, namely 220 tumor regions, 64 matched nontumor lung samples and 56 PBMC samples. Nonsynonymous mutation counts, determined by whole-exome sequencing of tumor tissue, were related to features of the TCR repertoire. The investigation overall reported the following: Ubiquitous expanded tumor TCRs were detected in blood more often at tumor resection than at routine follow-up. Confirming at a functional level the hypothesis that regional TCRs recognize regional mutations was considered to require additional single-cell paired TCR alpha and beta sequencing.

Receptor amplification or capture employed 5' RACE. Reads for this sample came from a NextSeq 500. In the TCR library protocol, a unique molecular identifier was attached to each TCR cDNA molecule so that PCR and sequencing errors could be corrected. The authors processed their data as follows. TCR identification, UMI-based error correction and CDR3 extraction were performed with Decombinator tools. TCRs above a frequency of 2 per 1,000, corresponding to the top 1% of the tumor frequency distribution, were defined as expanded. Each repertoire was subsampled 100 times to 5,000 TCRs, after which Renyi diversity was computed with the R vegan package. CDR3 similarity networks were built from amino acid triplet string-kernel similarity, connecting CDR3s with pairwise similarity above 0.82. TCRdb reanalyzed the raw reads on its own, using fastp at Q25 for trimming and MiXCR for clone calling, and kept in-frame beta chains. Records with the same CDR3 protein are collapsed into one entry carrying the most frequent genes and DNA. The V and J calls come from TCRdb's annotation, not from the publication. This sample gives approximately 40,000 distinct CDR3 sequences in total; 5.2% of them show up just once. The biggest ten clones account for under 35% of the sample.

The sample's time point label, in plain terms: sample taken at primary tumor resection. TCR sequencing used whole RNA extracted from tumor and nontumor lung tissue, or from cryopreserved PBMC samples, without cell sorting. The donors were some 70 patients from the lung TRACERx cohort who had early-stage, untreated non-small cell lung cancer. Patients were selected for TCR sequencing only if sufficient RNA was available from at least two tumor regions. This clonotype was recorded many times. This receptor's antigen is unknown. Per-base qualities were not stored, and no clone one base away is much larger. V is reduced by 0 bases and J by 0 bases, leaving a spacing of 8 bases between them. As encoded in the germline V gene (reference sequence), CDR1 is DFQATT while CDR2 is SNEGSKA. The CDR3 starts with the cysteine, ends with the phenylalanine, and has 14 residues. Here the CDR3 DNA is all that survives: 42 bases in frame from base 1.

Rearrangement joined TRBV20-1 to TRBJ1-2, with the D segment identity uncertain. The sample here was PBMCs, taken at surgery. The clonotype was recovered from a female donor with early-stage non-small cell lung cancer. The CDR3 protein sequence reads: CSARDAGANYGYTF. The DNA sequence reads TGCAGTGCTAGAGATGCCGGAGCTAACTATGGCTACACCTTC.